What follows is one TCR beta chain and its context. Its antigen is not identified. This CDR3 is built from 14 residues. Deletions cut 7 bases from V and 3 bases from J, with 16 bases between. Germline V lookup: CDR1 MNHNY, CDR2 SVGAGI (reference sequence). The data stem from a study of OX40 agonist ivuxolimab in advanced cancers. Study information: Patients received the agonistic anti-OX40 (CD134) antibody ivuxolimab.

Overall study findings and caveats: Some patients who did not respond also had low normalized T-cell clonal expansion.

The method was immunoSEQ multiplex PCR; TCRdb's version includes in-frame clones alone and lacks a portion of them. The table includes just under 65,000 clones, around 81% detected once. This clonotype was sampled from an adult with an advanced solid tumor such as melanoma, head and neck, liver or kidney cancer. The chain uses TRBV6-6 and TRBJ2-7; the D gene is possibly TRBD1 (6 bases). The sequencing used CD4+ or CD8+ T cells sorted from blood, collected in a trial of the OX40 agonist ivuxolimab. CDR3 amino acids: CASTYRAESYEQYF. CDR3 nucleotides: TGTGCCAGCACCTACAGGGCGGAGAGCTACGAGCAGTACTTC.